This T cell receptor (beta chain) was retrieved from a study of T cell changes during pregnancy in multiple sclerosis (dated by TCRdb to 2018 to 2020). Notes on the research overall: In women with multiple sclerosis, the researchers looked at how the T cell repertoire shifted as pregnancy progressed.

This clone was detected a few times. Its antigen is unknown. The record has no base qualities; no much larger clone is one base away. The CDR3 covers 13 residues, taking in both the cysteine and the phenylalanine. Here the CDR3 DNA is all that survives: 39 bases in frame from base 1. Sequences SGHTA (CDR1) and FQGNSA (CDR2) are obtained from the germline V gene. The V end loses 6 bases and the J end loses 2 bases, and a stretch of 10 bases separates them. Receptors were amplified or captured by the immunoSEQ multiplex PCR assay. The table comes from immuneACCESS by way of TCRdb, which keeps in-frame sequences with V and J called. Part of the clones is missing from these tables; in studies checked, under half for an unresolved V gene and the rest for unknown reasons. This sample holds tens of thousands of clones; around 90% were observed only once. The ten top clones hold 0.61% of the sample.

The starting material was CD4+ T cells from peripheral blood mononuclear cells, obtained after pregnancy. The rearrangement combines TRBV7-2 with TRBJ2-5, with TRBD2 as a weak D call on 5 bases. This receptor was identified in a female donor in good health, enrolled as a control in a pregnancy study. The CDR3 sequence is CASSTQRQETQYF. The nucleotides read TGTGCCAGCAGTACTCAGCGGCAAGAGACCCAGTACTTC.